This T cell receptor beta chain was recovered during a study of blood T cell repertoires in COVID-19. Study summary: Material from acute and convalescent COVID-19 was sourced from the United States, Italy and Spain. The analysed material was cDNA or gDNA that came from T cells, B-cell-depleted T cells, or PBMCs.

Generated by immunoSEQ multiplex PCR, the TCRdb table keeps only in-frame clones and is missing some. The sample holds 150,000 to 200,000 clones, 88% seen once. CDR3 length: 15 amino acids. The germline V gene has CDR1 LNHDA and CDR2 SQIVND (reference sequence). The V gene end was trimmed by 3 bases and the J gene end by 7 bases; junction bases not matched to a gene: 6. This sequence joins TRBV19 and TRBJ1-5, with 10 bases lining up with TRBD1. Material for sequencing was peripheral blood. This TCR derives from a human donor in a cohort sampled during active COVID-19. This CDR3 reads CASSMGGQGIQPQHF. The CDR3 coding sequence is TGTGCCAGTAGTATGGGGGGACAGGGGATCCAGCCCCAGCATTTT.